This TCR beta chain is drawn from a study of blood T cell repertoires in COVID-19. TCRdb's table, derived via immunoSEQ multiplex PCR, lists solely in-frame clones and lacks some. The sample holds 210,000 or so clones, 85% to 90% seen once. Sequenced input: peripheral blood. The sequence was obtained from a man aged 25 to 40 with COVID-19, enrolled during active disease.

In DNA form, the CDR3 reads TGCGCCAGCAGCCCACTGTCACAGGGAACTGGGGCCAACGTCCTGACTTTC. It specifies CASSPLSQGTGANVLTF. V gene TRBV5-1 combines with J gene TRBJ2-6; maybe TRBD1 (6 bases). The V end was cut by 4 bases, the J end by 2 bases, with 16 bases between. The CDR3 spans 17 residues. Germline assignment: CDR1 SGHRS and CDR2 YFSETQ.